This entry is about one TCR beta chain. Antigen unknown. Primers: 60 Vbeta forward and 13 Jbeta reverse. As handled by the study authors: In a later analysis, 60 million to 90 million unique TCR beta chains included roughly 11 million shared by two or more donors. Here immunoSEQ multiplex PCR was the method, and the copy in TCRdb shows in-frame clones only, minus some. V, J and clone size derive from that table, while D and trimming were established from the DNA sequence. The sample has roughly 180,000 clones; approximately 80% are singletons. The data are from a study of cytomegalovirus exposure and HLA in healthy donors. Study in general: Unique TCRs numbering some 93 million, obtained from HLA-typed donors, made up an early data release. Regarding the study as a whole: It was reported that the classifier diagnosed cytomegalovirus status with high specificity and sensitivity in both the original and validation cohorts. Productive rates of about 87% or about 30% were seen for most TCR beta V segments in an earlier analysis.

The sequenced sample was PBMCs. This TCR derives from a man between 18 and 35 years old in good health and CMV-seronegative.

The CDR3 here is CASSGGLVSVGTQYF. CDR3 nucleotide sequence: TGTGCCAGCAGCGGGGGACTAGTCTCGGTTGGGACCCAGTACTTC. The chain carries TRBV7-2 and TRBJ2-5, with 8 bases that match TRBD2. The CDR3 covers 15 residues. The V gene's germline CDR1 is SGHTA and CDR2 FQGNSA. The J segment lost 7 bases and the V segment lost 5 bases, leaving 12 bases of the junction unmatched.